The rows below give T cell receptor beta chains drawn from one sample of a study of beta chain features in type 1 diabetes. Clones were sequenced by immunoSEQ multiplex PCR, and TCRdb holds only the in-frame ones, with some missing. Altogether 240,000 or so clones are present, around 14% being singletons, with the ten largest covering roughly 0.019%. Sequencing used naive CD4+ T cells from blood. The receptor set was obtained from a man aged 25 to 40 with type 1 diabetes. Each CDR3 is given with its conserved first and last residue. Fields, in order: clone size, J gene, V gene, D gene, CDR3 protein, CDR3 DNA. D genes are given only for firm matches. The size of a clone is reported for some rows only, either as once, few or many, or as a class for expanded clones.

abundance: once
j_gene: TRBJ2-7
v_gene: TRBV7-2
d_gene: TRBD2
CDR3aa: CASSPRGGLAGEQYF
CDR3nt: TGTGCCAGCAGCCCCAGGGGGGGACTAGCGGGAGAGCAGTACTTC

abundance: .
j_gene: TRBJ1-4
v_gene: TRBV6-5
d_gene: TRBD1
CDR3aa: CASSYSGGGEKLFF
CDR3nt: TGTGCCAGCAGTTACTCAGGGGGCGGTGAAAAACTGTTTTTT

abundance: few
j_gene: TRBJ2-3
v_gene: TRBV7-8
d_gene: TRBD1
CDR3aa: CASSLIGDRAGADTQYF
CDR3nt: TGTGCCAGCAGCTTAATCGGGGACAGGGCGGGGGCAGATACGCAGTATTTT

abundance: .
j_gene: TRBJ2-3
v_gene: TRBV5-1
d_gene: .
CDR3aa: CASSFPRDYQPTDTQYF
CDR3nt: TGCGCCAGCAGCTTCCCCCGCGACTACCAACCCACAGATACGCAGTATTTT

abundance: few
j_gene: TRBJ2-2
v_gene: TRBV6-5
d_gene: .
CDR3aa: CASNKRGNTGELFF
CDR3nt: TGTGCCAGCAATAAGAGGGGGAATACCGGGGAGCTGTTTTTT

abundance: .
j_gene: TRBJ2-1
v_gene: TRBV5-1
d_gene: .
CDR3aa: CASSNRDSSYNEQFF
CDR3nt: TGCGCCAGCAGCAACCGGGATAGCTCCTACAATGAGCAGTTCTTC

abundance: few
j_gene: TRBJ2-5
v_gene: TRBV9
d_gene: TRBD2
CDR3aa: CASSVGPPSTSGIQETQYF
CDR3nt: TGTGCCAGCAGCGTAGGTCCTCCCTCAACCAGCGGGATACAAGAGACCCAGTACTTC

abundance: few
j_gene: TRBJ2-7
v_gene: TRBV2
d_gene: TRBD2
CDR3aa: CASSEILAGRYEQYF
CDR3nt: TGTGCCAGCAGTGAAATTCTAGCGGGGAGATACGAGCAGTACTTC

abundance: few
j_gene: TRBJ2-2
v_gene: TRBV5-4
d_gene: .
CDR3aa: CASREDLNTGELFF
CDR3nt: TGTGCCAGTAGGGAGGATCTTAACACCGGGGAGCTGTTTTTT

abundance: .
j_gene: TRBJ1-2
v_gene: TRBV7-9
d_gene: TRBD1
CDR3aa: CASSVRQGEVYTF
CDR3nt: TGTGCCAGCAGCGTACGACAGGGAGAAGTCTACACCTTC

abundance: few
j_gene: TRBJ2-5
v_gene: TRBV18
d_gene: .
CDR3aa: CASSPVQGETQYF
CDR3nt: TGTGCCAGCTCACCAGTCCAGGGAGAGACCCAGTACTTC

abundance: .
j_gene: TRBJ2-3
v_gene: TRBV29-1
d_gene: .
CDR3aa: CSPTRDFTDTQYF
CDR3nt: TGCAGCCCAACCAGGGATTTCACAGATACGCAGTATTTT

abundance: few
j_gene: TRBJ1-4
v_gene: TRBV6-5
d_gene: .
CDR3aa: CAAGGAVGEKLFF
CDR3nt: TGTGCCGCGGGAGGGGCGGTAGGTGAAAAACTGTTTTTT

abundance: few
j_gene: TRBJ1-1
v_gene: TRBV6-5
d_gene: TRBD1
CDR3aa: CASSYSDRGTEAFF
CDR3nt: TGTGCCAGCAGTTACTCAGACAGGGGCACTGAAGCTTTCTTT

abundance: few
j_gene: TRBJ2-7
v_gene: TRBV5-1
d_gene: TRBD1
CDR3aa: CASSLGRDRAPYEQYF
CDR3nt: TGCGCCAGCAGCCTGGGCCGGGACAGGGCTCCCTACGAGCAGTACTTC

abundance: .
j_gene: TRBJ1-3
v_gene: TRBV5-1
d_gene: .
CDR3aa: CASSFQGSSGNTIYF
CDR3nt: TGCGCCAGCAGCTTTCAGGGTTCGTCTGGAAACACCATATATTTT

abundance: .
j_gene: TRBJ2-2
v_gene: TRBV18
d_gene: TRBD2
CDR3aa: CASSPTTSGSLSGELFF
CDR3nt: TGTGCCAGCTCACCAACGACTAGCGGGAGTCTTTCCGGGGAGCTGTTTTTT

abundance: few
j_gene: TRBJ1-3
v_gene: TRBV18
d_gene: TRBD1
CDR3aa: CASSPLGTGAGNTIYF
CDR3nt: TGTGCCAGCTCACCGCTTGGGACAGGAGCTGGAAACACCATATATTTT

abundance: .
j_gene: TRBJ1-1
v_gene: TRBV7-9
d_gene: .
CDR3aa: CASSLANAGAGLNTEAFF
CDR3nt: TGTGCCAGCAGCTTAGCGAACGCCGGCGCGGGGCTGAACACTGAAGCTTTCTTT

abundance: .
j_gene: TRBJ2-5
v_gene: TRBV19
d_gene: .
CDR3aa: CASSRALARGETQYF
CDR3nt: TGTGCCAGCAGCCGGGCCCTAGCAAGGGGGGAGACCCAGTACTTC

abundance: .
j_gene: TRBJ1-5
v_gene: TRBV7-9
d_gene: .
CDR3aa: CASSLADGVRLERNQPQHF
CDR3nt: TGTGCCAGCAGCTTAGCAGACGGGGTGAGGCTAGAACGCAATCAGCCCCAGCATTTT

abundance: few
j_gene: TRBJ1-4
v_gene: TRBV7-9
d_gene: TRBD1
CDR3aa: CASSLGSGGAANEKLFF
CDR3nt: TGTGCCAGCAGCTTAGGGTCAGGGGGCGCGGCTAATGAAAAACTGTTTTTT

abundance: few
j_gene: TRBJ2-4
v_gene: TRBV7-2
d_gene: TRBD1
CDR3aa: CASSPGTGIALGKNIQYF
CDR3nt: TGTGCCAGCAGCCCAGGGACAGGGATAGCTTTGGGCAAAAACATTCAGTACTTC

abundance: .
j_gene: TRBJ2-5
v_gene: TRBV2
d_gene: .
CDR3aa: CASSEHWAGTQYF
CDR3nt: TGTGCCAGCAGTGAACACTGGGCGGGGACCCAGTACTTC

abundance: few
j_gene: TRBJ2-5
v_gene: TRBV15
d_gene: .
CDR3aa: CATSRDPGQQETQYF
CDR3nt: TGTGCCACCAGCAGAGATCCAGGGCAACAAGAGACCCAGTACTTC

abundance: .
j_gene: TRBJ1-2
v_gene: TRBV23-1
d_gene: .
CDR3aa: CASSQSSPGNYGYTF
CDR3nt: TGCGCCAGCAGTCAATCGTCACCAGGAAATTATGGCTACACCTTC

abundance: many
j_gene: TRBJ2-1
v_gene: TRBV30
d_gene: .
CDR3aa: CAWSDTYNEQFF
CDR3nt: TGTGCCTGGAGTGACACCTACAATGAGCAGTTCTTC

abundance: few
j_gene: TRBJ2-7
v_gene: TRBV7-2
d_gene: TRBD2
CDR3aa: CASSNTAGVPNYEQYF
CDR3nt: TGTGCCAGCAGCAACACCGCGGGGGTTCCAAACTACGAGCAGTACTTC

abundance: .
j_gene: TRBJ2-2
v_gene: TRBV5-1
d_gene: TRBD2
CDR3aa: CASSSGLAGAGELFF
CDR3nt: TGCGCCAGCAGCTCGGGACTAGCGGGAGCCGGGGAGCTGTTTTTT

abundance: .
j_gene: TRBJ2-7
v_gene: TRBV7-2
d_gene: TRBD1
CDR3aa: CASSTTGWDYEQYF
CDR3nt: TGTGCCAGCAGCACGACAGGGTGGGACTACGAGCAGTACTTC

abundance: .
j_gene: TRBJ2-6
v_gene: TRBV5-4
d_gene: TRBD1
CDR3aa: CASSRGGPLSGANVLTF
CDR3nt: TGTGCCAGCAGTAGAGGGGGCCCCCTTTCCGGGGCCAACGTCCTGACTTTC

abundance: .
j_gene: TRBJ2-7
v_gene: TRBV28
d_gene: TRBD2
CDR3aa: CATNSNTASGSYEQYF
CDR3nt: TGTGCCACCAACTCAAACACGGCTAGCGGGAGTTACGAGCAGTACTTC

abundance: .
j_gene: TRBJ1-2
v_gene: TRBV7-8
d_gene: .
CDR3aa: CASSPRTRDGYTF
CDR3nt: TGTGCCAGCAGCCCACGGACAAGGGATGGCTACACCTTC

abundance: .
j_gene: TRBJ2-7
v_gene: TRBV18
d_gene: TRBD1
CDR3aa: CASSPGQGTYEQYF
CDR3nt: TGTGCCAGCTCGCCCGGACAGGGGACCTACGAGCAGTACTTC

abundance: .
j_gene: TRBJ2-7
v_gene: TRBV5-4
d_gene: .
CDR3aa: CASTIPRDTFYEQYF
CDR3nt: TGTGCCAGCACCATCCCCCGGGACACGTTCTACGAGCAGTACTTC

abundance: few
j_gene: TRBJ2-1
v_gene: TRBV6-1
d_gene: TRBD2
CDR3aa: CASSEAAGTSGRYEQFF
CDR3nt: TGTGCCAGCAGTGAAGCGGCCGGGACTAGCGGGAGATATGAGCAGTTCTTC

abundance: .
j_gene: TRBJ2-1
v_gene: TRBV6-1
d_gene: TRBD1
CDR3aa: CASSVEGANEQFF
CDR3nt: TGTGCCAGCAGTGTTGAGGGGGCCAATGAGCAGTTCTTC

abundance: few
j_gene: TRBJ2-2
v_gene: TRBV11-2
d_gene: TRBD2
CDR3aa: CASSRAGRNTGELFF
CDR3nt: TGTGCCAGCAGCCGAGCGGGAAGGAACACCGGGGAGCTGTTTTTT

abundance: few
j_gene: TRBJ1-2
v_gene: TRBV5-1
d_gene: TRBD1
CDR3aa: CASSHGQGGNGYTF
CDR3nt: TGCGCCAGCAGCCACGGACAGGGGGGGAATGGCTACACCTTC

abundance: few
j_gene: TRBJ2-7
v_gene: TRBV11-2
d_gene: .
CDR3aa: CASGWGGAGEQYF
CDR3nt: TGTGCCAGCGGTTGGGGGGGGGCCGGCGAGCAGTACTTC

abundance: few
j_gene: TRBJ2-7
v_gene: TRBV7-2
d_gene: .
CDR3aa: CASSLGPGDEQYF
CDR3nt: TGTGCCAGCAGCTTGGGCCCAGGGGACGAGCAGTACTTC

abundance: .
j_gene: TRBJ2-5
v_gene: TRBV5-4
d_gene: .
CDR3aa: CASSLGQFQETQYF
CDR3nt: TGTGCCAGCAGCTTGGGGCAGTTCCAAGAGACCCAGTACTTC

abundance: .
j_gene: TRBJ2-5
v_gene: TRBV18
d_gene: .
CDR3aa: CASSPDLRGALQETQYF
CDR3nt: TGTGCCAGCTCACCAGATTTACGGGGGGCCCTCCAAGAGACCCAGTACTTC

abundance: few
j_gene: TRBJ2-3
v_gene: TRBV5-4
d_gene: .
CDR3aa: CASRLATGTDTQYF
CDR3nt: TGTGCCAGCAGATTGGCGACAGGCACAGATACGCAGTATTTT

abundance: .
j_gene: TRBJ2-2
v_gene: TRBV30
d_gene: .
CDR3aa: CAWSVQGTGELFF
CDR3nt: TGTGCCTGGAGTGTACAGGGTACCGGGGAGCTGTTTTTT